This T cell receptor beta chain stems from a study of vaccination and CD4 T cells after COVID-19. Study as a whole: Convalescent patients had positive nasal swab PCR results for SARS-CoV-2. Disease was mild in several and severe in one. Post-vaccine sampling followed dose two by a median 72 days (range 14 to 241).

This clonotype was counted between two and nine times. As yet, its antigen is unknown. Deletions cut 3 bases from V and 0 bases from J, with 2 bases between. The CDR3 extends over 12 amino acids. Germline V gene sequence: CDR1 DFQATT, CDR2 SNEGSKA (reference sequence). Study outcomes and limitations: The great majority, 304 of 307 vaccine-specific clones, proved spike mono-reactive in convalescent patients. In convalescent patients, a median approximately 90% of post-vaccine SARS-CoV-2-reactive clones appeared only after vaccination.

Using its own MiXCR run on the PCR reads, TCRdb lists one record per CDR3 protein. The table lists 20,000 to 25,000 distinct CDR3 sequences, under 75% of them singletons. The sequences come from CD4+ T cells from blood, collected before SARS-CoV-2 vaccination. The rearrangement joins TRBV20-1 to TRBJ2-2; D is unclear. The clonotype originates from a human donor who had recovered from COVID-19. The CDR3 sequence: CSASANTGELFF. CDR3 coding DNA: TGCAGTGCTAGTGCGAACACCGGGGAGCTGTTTTTT.